Below, 26 T cell receptor beta chains from the same sample are listed, as sequenced in a study of T cell responses to AZD1222 COVID-19 vaccine. Generated by immunoSEQ multiplex PCR, the TCRdb table keeps only in-frame clones and is missing some. The sample holds roughly 140,000 clones, around 89% seen once. Source: peripheral blood, taken on day 0 of AZD1222 vaccination. The receptors were sampled from an adult in good health.

Comments on this clone: Other DNA sequences from this sample encode an identical CDR3 as well. The rearrangement links TRBV12-3 or TRBV12-4 to TRBJ1-1; the D is unclear. V was clipped by 1 base and J by 1 base, with 4 bases between them. CDR3 length equals 13 residues. The DNA for the CDR3 is TGTGCCAGCAGTTTAGGGGAGAACACTGAAGCTTTCTTT. Translation gives CASSLGENTEAFF.

V usage is TRBV2 and J usage is TRBJ2-6; 8 positions match TRBD1. V lost 8 bases to trimming and J lost 0 bases; unmatched junction nucleotides: 12. CDR1 is SNHLY, CDR2 FYNNEI, per germline. The CDR3 totals 18 residues. The CDR3 DNA sequence: TGTGCCAGCGTAGAACCGGGACAGGTTATCTCTGGGGCCAACGTCCTGACTTTC. Translating gives CASVEPGQVISGANVLTF. Combining the CDR3 with reference TRBV2 and TRBJ2-6 gives the whole variable domain EPEVTQTPSHQVTQMGQEVILRCVPISNHLYFYWYRQILGQKVEFLVSFYNNEISEKSEIFDDQFSVERPDGSNFTLKIRSTKLEDSAMYFCASVEPGQVISGANVLTFGAGSRLTVL.

The chain couples TRBV5-4 to TRBJ1-2; 8 bases map to TRBD1. The V gene end was trimmed by 1 base and the J gene end by 7 bases; junction bases not matched to a gene: 6. This CDR3 has 14 amino acids. The germline gives CDR1 SGHNT, CDR2 YYREEE (reference sequence). The CDR3 spells CASSLFTGGSGYTF. The CDR3 region has the DNA TGTGCCAGCAGCTTGTTCACAGGGGGAAGTGGCTACACCTTC.

The chain is built from TRBV11-1 and TRBJ1-2, with unresolved D. Per the germline V gene, CDR1 is SGHAT and CDR2 is FQDESV (reference sequence). The CDR3 runs 14 residues. Trimming pared 3 bases from V and 6 bases from J, leaving 14 bases between. The CDR3 loop reads CASSFQPPSNGYTF. CDR3 sequence (DNA): TGTGCCAGCAGCTTTCAACCCCCATCGAATGGCTACACCTTC.

Only a few counts were recorded for this clone. The chain links TRBV4-1 to TRBJ2-1; D gene ambiguous. CDR1 MGHRA and CDR2 YSYEKL come from the germline V gene. Trimming took 0 bases from V and 0 from J, leaving 18 bases between them. This CDR3 has 19 amino acids. CDR3 loop: CASSQDWGTGGSSYNEQFF. The CDR3 nucleotides read TGCGCCAGCAGCCAAGATTGGGGTACCGGCGGTAGCTCCTACAATGAGCAGTTCTTC.

The J gene is TRBJ2-2, the V gene TRBV7-9, with TRBD2 as a possible D gene (6 bases). The CDR3 is 13 amino acids. Germline CDR1 and CDR2: SEHNR and FQNEAQ (reference sequence). The V end was cut by 6 bases, the J end by 6 bases, with 11 bases between. DNA for the CDR3: TGTGCCAGCAGACCCTCGGGGGCCGGGGAGCTGTTTTTT. Its translation is CASRPSGAGELFF.

The chain uses TRBV4-3 and TRBJ1-4; no clear D gene. CDR3 length: 15 amino acids. Germline CDR1 and CDR2: LGHNA and YSLEER. Trimming pared 1 base from V and 0 bases from J, leaving 6 bases between. As DNA, the CDR3 is TGCGCCAGCAGCCAAGGGCCAACAACTAATGAAAAACTGTTTTTT. Translated: CASSQGPTTNEKLFF.

The rearrangement links TRBV6-5 to TRBJ2-5; TRBD1 is a possible D gene (5 bases). The germline V gene has CDR1 MNHEY and CDR2 SVGAGI. The CDR3 runs to 13 residues. The V gene lost 4 bases and the J gene lost 1 base, with 7 bases spanning the gap. The CDR3 spells CASSSDSQETQYF. The CDR3 nucleotides are TGTGCCAGCAGTTCAGACAGCCAAGAGACCCAGTACTTC.

The rearrangement links TRBV12-3 or TRBV12-4 to TRBJ1-4; tentative D call: TRBD1 (6 bases). There are 13 residues in the CDR3. The V and J ends lost 6 bases and 8 bases respectively, with 13 bases between them. The CDR3 region has the DNA TGTGCCAGCAGCCTAGGGGGAGCGGAAAAACTGTTTTTT. Encoded protein: CASSLGGAEKLFF.

The V call is TRBV7-2, the J call TRBJ1-2; 8 bases line up with TRBD1. CDR1 and CDR2 (germline): SGHTA, FQGNSA. With 6 bases clipped from V and 8 bases from J, the junction kept 5 bases outside the gene matches. This CDR3 comprises 12 residues. As DNA, the CDR3 is TGTGCCAGCAGTTTCAGGGGGCGCGGCTACACCTTC. Residues: CASSFRGRGYTF.

The CDR3 sequence is CASSQITGKGGYTF. CDR3 sequence (DNA): TGCGCCAGCAGCCAAATAACAGGGAAGGGTGGCTACACCTTC. The chain recombines TRBV5-1 with TRBJ1-2; possibly TRBD1 for D (6 bases). The CDR3 loop spans 14 amino acids. Trimming shortened V by 4 bases and J by 7 bases, and 17 bases separated the two germline ends. The V gene's germline CDR1 is SGHRS and CDR2 YFSETQ.

The V call is TRBV27, the J call TRBJ2-2, with D possibly being TRBD1 (6 bases). Germline values: CDR1 MNHEY, CDR2 SMNVEV (reference sequence). V lost 1 base and J lost 3, with 12 bases in between. The CDR3 covers 16 residues. DNA of the CDR3: TGTGCCAGCAGTTTATTGGGGGCCGGAGACACCGGGGAGCTGTTTTTT. Protein sequence: CASSLLGAGDTGELFF.

The chain joins TRBV24-1 to TRBJ2-1; 8 bases map to TRBD2. The junction had 14 bases not matched to a gene; V was cut back by 4 bases and J by 10 bases. This CDR3 is built from 16 residues. CDR1 is KGHDR and CDR2 is SFDVKD in the germline V gene. The CDR3 loop is CATSETAGARPREQFF. CDR3 DNA: TGTGCCACCAGTGAAACAGCGGGGGCCCGACCGAGGGAGCAGTTCTTC.

The chain couples TRBV7-9 to TRBJ1-3, with D perhaps matching TRBD1 (6 bases). The V end lost 2 bases, the J end lost 4 bases, and 18 bases lay between the germline ends. The germline CDR1 and CDR2 sequences are SEHNR and FQNEAQ (reference sequence). This CDR3 contains 17 residues. The CDR3 DNA reads as TGTGCCAGCAGCTTACCGGAGATCAGGGGTGGCGGAAACACCATATATTTT. Its translation: CASSLPEIRGGGNTIYF.

The J gene is TRBJ2-1, the V gene TRBV21-1; the DNA was not compared with TRBD1, the D call given in the table. TRBV21-1 is a pseudogene segment. The CDR3 spans 17 residues. CDR3 loop: CASSTPPRDRGYNEQFF. Here the CDR3 DNA reads TGTGCCAGCAGCACTCCTCCCCGGGACAGGGGCTACAATGAGCAGTTCTTC.

The CDR3 DNA sequence: TGTGCCAGCAGCGTAGAAGAGGGGCGCCGGGACGAGCAGTTCTTC. Residues: CASSVEEGRRDEQFF. The V call is TRBV9, the J call TRBJ2-1; the D call may be TRBD1 or TRBD2 (5 bases each). CDR1 is SGDLS and CDR2 is YYNGEE in the germline V gene. The V end lost 0 bases, the J end lost 10 bases, and 17 bases lay between the germline ends. The CDR3 sequence is 15 residues long.

The chain carries TRBV5-8 and TRBJ1-1; 7 bases fit TRBD1. CDR1 is SGHTS, CDR2 YDEGEE, per germline. V was clipped by 2 bases and J by 4 bases; unmatched bases: 5. This CDR3 region has 14 residues. CDR3 in amino acids: CASSFGQAGTEAFF. CDR3 bases: TGTGCCAGCAGCTTCGGACAGGCGGGCACTGAAGCTTTCTTT.

This clone has a handful of counts. The chain recombines TRBV7-3 with TRBJ2-3; 7 bases match TRBD1. Germline V lookup: CDR1 SGHTA, CDR2 FQGTGA. With V trimmed by 7 bases and J by 5 bases, 6 bases remained unmatched. This CDR3 contains 13 residues. The CDR3: CASTPAGGDTQYF. The CDR3 nucleotides read TGTGCCAGCACCCCGGCAGGGGGAGATACGCAGTATTTT.

This clone was seen just once. This chain links TRBV7-9 with TRBJ1-2; D is unclear. The CDR3 runs to 15 residues. V shed 4 bases and J shed 2 bases, with 14 bases lying between them. Per the germline V gene, CDR1 is SEHNR and CDR2 is FQNEAQ (reference sequence). In DNA form, the CDR3 reads TGTGCCAGCAGCTCAGACCTGACACAGAACTATGGCTACACCTTC. This sequence encodes CASSSDLTQNYGYTF. The complete variable domain, with remaining parts taken from reference TRBV7-9 and TRBJ1-2, reads DTGVSQNPRHKITKRGQNVTFRCDPISEHNRLYWYRQTLGQGPEFLTYFQNEAQLEKSRLLSDRFSAERPKGSFSTLEIQRTEQGDSAMYLCASSSDLTQNYGYTFGSGTRLTVV.

V is TRBV12-5 and J is TRBJ1-4; D is ambiguous. Trimming shortened V by 2 bases and J by 7 bases, and 11 bases separated the two germline ends. The CDR3 length is 14 residues. Per the germline V gene, CDR1 is LGHNT and CDR2 is FRNRAP. The CDR3 DNA sequence: TGTGCTAGTGGTTTGTGGGGAGTCGGTGAAAAACTGTTTTTT. Its translation is CASGLWGVGEKLFF.

V gene TRBV18 combines with J gene TRBJ1-2, with 9 bases matching TRBD1. Trimming took 3 bases from V and 1 from J; bases not matched to a gene: 9. Looked up from germline, CDR1 is KGHSH and CDR2 is LQKENI. CDR3 length equals 17 residues. The CDR3 sequence: CASSPGQGAQINYGYTF. DNA of the CDR3: TGTGCCAGCTCACCGGGACAGGGTGCCCAAATTAACTATGGCTACACCTTC. The complete variable domain, with remaining parts taken from reference TRBV18 and TRBJ1-2, reads NAGVMQNPRHLVRRRGQEARLRCSPMKGHSHVYWYRQLPEEGLKFMVYLQKENIIDESGMPKERFSAEFPKEGPSILRIQQVVRGDSAAYFCASSPGQGAQINYGYTFGSGTRLTVV.

The CDR3 sequence is CASSFGDNPVTNEKLFF. The DNA of the CDR3 is TGTGCCAGCAGCTTTGGGGATAACCCGGTGACTAATGAAAAACTGTTTTTT. V usage is TRBV9 and J usage is TRBJ1-4; no clear D gene. CDR1 is SGDLS and CDR2 is YYNGEE in the germline V gene. V gave up 4 bases and J gave up 2 bases, with 18 bases separating them. The CDR3 is 17 residues long.

V is TRBV2 and J is TRBJ2-7; possible D gene TRBD2, 6 bases. From germline, CDR1 is SNHLY and CDR2 FYNNEI. This CDR3 has 15 residues. Trimming left V 4 bases short and J 5 bases short, with 18 bases between. CDR3 protein: CASSALTGGGDEQYF. In DNA form, the CDR3 reads TGTGCCAGCAGTGCTCTAACTGGGGGAGGTGACGAGCAGTACTTC.

The chain carries TRBV30 and TRBJ2-1; 11 nucleotides match TRBD2. In germline, CDR1 is GTSNPN, CDR2 SVGIG (reference sequence). The V gene end was trimmed by 4 bases and the J gene end by 6 bases; junction bases not matched to a gene: 2. The CDR3 length is 13 residues. The CDR3 loop reads CAWTGTSGNEQFF. CDR3 DNA sequence: TGTGCCTGGACCGGGACTAGCGGCAATGAGCAGTTCTTC.

This clone was recorded only once. J is TRBJ1-1 and V is TRBV30; D ambiguous. The CDR3 totals 13 residues. V dropped 5 bases and J dropped 3 bases, with 13 bases sitting between them. The V gene's germline CDR1 is GTSNPN and CDR2 SVGIG (reference sequence). CDR3 bases: TGTGCCTGGGCCTTTGCCGGGGACACTGAAGCTTTCTTT. Its translation: CAWAFAGDTEAFF.

The chain links TRBV11-3 to TRBJ2-5; D is perhaps TRBD1 (5 bases). CDR3 size: 12 residues. Trimming took 5 bases from V and 2 from J, leaving 6 bases between them. CDR1 is SGHNT and CDR2 is YENEEA in the germline V gene. CDR3 coding DNA: TGTGCCAGCAGCGACAGACAAGAGACCCAGTACTTC. Amino acid sequence: CASSDRQETQYF.